This T cell receptor beta chain was identified during a study of response to subunit inactivated influenza vaccine. Study findings and constraints: Only a handful of new T cells, the authors suggested, are recruited with each seasonal influenza vaccination.

This clonotype showed up many times. What it binds is unknown. The junction departs from the called germline gene at one end, perhaps through a read error. In TCRdb, the RT-PCR reads were re-called with MiXCR into one record per CDR3 protein. The sample contains 450,000 to 600,000 distinct CDR3 sequences, about 7.6% of which appear only once. This CDR3 has 18 residues. Germline V lookup: CDR1 LGHDT, CDR2 YNNKEL (reference sequence). The chain joins TRBV3-1 to TRBJ1-2, with 9 bases aligning to TRBD1. The clonotype was recovered from a man aged 45 to 70 who received an inactivated influenza vaccine. The material was PBMCs from blood, obtained about 24 months after vaccination. The CDR3, as DNA: TGTGCCAGCAGCCAAAACTCTGGACAGGGGAGCCCTAATTATGGCTACACCTTC. Translation gives CASSQNSGQGSPNYGYTF.